This record concerns one T cell receptor beta chain sequence. The sample is drawn from a study of T cell responses to AZD1222 COVID-19 vaccine. Only in-frame clones appear in the TCRdb table, and some are missing; sequencing was by immunoSEQ multiplex PCR. The sample consists of 140,000 to 150,000 clones, 85% to 95% of them appearing once. V lost 5 bases, J lost 7 bases, and 15 bases lay in between. This CDR3 region has 14 residues. Per the germline V gene, CDR1 is SGHNT and CDR2 is YENEEA. The chain has TRBV11-3 and TRBJ2-1, with D possibly TRBD2 on 6 matching bases. The clonotype originates from an adult who had recovered from COVID-19. The material sequenced was peripheral blood, taken after recovery from COVID-19. The CDR3 reads CASSLGRGNNEQFF. For the CDR3, the DNA is TGTGCCAGCAGCCTAGGTCGGGGGAATAATGAGCAGTTCTTC.